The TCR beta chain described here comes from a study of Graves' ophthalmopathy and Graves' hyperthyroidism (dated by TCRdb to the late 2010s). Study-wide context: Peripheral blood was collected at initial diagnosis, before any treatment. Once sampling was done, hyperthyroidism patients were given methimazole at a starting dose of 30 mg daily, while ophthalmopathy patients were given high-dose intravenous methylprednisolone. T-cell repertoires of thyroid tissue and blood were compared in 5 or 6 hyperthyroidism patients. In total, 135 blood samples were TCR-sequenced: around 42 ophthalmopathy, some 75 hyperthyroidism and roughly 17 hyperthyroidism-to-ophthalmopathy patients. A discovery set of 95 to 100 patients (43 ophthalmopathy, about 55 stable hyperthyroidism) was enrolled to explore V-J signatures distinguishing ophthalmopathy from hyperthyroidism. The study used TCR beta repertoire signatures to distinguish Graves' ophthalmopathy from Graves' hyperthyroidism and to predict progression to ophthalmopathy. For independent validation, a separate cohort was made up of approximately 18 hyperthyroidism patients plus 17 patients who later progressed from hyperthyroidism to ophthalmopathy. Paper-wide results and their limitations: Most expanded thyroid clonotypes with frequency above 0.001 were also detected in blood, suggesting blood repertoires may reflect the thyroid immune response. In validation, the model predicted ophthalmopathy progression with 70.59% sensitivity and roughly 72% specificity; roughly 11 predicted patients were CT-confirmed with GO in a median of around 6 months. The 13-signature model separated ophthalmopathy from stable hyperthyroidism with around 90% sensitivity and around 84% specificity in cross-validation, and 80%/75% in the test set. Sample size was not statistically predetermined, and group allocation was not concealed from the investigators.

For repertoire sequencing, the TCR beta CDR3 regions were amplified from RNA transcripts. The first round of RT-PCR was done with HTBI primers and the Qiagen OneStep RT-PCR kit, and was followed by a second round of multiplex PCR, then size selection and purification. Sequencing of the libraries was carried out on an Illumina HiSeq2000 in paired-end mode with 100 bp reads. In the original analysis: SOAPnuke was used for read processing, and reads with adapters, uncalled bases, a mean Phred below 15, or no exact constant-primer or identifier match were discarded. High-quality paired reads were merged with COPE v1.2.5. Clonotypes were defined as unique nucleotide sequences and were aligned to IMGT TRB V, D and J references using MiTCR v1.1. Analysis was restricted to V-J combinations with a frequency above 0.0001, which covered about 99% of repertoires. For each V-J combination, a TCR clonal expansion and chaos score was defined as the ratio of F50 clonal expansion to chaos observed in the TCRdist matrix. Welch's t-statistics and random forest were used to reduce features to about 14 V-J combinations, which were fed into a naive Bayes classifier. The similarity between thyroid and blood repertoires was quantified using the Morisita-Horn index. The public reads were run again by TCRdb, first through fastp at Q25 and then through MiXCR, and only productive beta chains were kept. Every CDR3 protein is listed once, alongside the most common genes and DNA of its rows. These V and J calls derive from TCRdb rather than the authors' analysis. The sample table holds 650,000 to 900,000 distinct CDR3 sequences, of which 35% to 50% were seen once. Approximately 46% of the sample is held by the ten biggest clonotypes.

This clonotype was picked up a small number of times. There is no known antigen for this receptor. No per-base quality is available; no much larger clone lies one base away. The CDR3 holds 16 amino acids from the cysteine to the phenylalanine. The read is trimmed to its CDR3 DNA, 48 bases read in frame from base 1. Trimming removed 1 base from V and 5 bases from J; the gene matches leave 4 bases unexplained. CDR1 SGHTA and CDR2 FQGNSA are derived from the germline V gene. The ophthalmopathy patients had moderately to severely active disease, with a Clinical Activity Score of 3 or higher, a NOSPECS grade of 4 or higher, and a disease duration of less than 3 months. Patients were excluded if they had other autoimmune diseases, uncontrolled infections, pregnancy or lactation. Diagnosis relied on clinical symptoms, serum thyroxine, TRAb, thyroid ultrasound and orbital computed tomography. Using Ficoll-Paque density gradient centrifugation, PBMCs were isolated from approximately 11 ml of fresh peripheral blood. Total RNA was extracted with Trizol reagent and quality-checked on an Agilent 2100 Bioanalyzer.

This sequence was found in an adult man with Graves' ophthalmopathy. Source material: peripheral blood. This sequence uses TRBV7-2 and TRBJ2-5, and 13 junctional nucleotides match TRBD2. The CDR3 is CASSLVLAGGKETQYF. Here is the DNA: TGTGCCAGCAGCTTAGTACTAGCGGGGGGGAAGGAGACCCAGTACTTC.